This TCR beta chain was sequenced in a study of Graves' ophthalmopathy and Graves' hyperthyroidism. This CDR3 comprises 11 residues. Per the germline V gene, CDR1 is SGHDT and CDR2 is YYEEEE. This clonotype occurred a few times. A read error may produce the germline difference seen at one junction end. Amplification of TCR beta CDR3 regions used RNA transcripts. Second-round multiplex PCR followed a first-round RT-PCR using HTBI primers. TCRdb reprocessed the multiplex PCR reads via MiXCR and lists one record per CDR3 protein. This sample has hundreds of thousands of distinct CDR3 sequences, with approximately 40% found just once.

The material sequenced was peripheral blood. This receptor was obtained from an adult man with Graves' ophthalmopathy. The chain has TRBV5-6 and TRBJ2-7; D is tentatively TRBD1 or TRBD2 (5 bases each). The CDR3 protein is CASSQGTAKDF. The CDR3 nucleotides are TGTGCCAGCAGTCAAGGGACGGCTAAAGACTTC.